This T cell receptor (beta chain) is drawn from a study of cytomegalovirus exposure and HLA in healthy donors. Germline-derived CDR1 and CDR2 are SNHLY and FYNNEI. The trim removed 5 bases at V and 8 bases at J, leaving 13 bases unmatched. The CDR3 totals 15 residues. Primers for the PCR totalled 60 Vbeta and 13 Jbeta. Measured with immunoSEQ multiplex PCR; TCRdb has only the in-frame clones, and not every one. This sample has under 200,000 clones, with about four fifths found just once. V and J are TRBV2 and TRBJ1-2, with 8 bases identical to TRBD1. The sample comprised PBMCs. The receptor's source is a woman aged 50 to 65 in good health and CMV-seropositive. CDR3 coding DNA: TGTGCCAGCAGTCCTAGGGGGACAGGCCCCCAAGGCTACACCTTC. This sequence encodes CASSPRGTGPQGYTF.